Presented here are 19 T cell receptor beta chains from one specimen sequenced in a study of T cell responses to AZD1222 COVID-19 vaccine. The data were produced by immunoSEQ multiplex PCR, yet TCRdb's version contains in-frame clones alone and is incomplete. The sample has 150,000 to 200,000 clones, more than 85% seen once. This specimen consisted of peripheral blood, obtained on day 0 of AZD1222 vaccination. These receptor sequences come from an adult in good health.

This clone occurred once. The J gene is TRBJ1-5, the V gene TRBV4-1, with 8 positions matching TRBD1. The germline V gene has CDR1 MGHRA and CDR2 YSYEKL. The CDR3 runs 17 residues. Trimming removed 0 bases from V and 6 bases from J; junction bases left unmatched: 10. The CDR3 nucleotides read TGCGCCAGCAGCCAAGATAAGGCCAGGGGGCGAGGTCAGCCCCAGCATTTT. This codes for CASSQDKARGRGQPQHF.

The chain has TRBV7-9 and TRBJ1-2; D perhaps matches TRBD1 (5 bases). The CDR3 runs 14 residues. CDR1 is SEHNR and CDR2 is FQNEAQ in the germline V gene (reference sequence). The ends were cut back, 5 bases at V and 4 bases at J, with 14 bases in the middle. The CDR3 loop reads CASSAPGEGYGYTF. The CDR3 DNA reads TGTGCCAGCAGCGCACCGGGGGAAGGCTATGGCTACACCTTC.

The rearrangement uses TRBV4-3 and TRBJ2-5; TRBD2 agrees at 14 bases. This CDR3 has 20 residues. The ends lost 3 bases at V and 7 bases at J; junction bases unmatched: 19. Germline loops: CDR1 LGHNA, CDR2 YSLEER. CDR3 coding DNA: TGCGCCAGCAGCCATGAAACGCCGGGACTAGCGGGGGCCACCCCGGGGACCCAGTACTTC. Translated: CASSHETPGLAGATPGTQYF.

The chain couples TRBV5-1 to TRBJ2-5; no firm D call. Looked up from germline, CDR1 is SGHRS and CDR2 is YFSETQ. The CDR3 has 14 residues. Trimming shortened V by 1 base and J by 5 bases, and 12 bases separated the two germline ends. The CDR3 sequence: CASSLWQETETQYF. In nucleotides, the CDR3 is TGCGCCAGCAGCTTGTGGCAGGAAACGGAGACCCAGTACTTC.

J is TRBJ1-2 and V is TRBV5-5; possible D gene TRBD1, 6 bases. This CDR3 has 14 amino acids. Trimming left V 4 bases short and J 2 bases short, with 12 bases between. CDR1 and CDR2 from the germline V gene are SGHKS and YYEKEE (reference sequence). Here the CDR3 DNA reads TGTGCCAGCAGCCAGGGGACCGGGAACTATGGCTACACCTTC. This gives the protein CASSQGTGNYGYTF.

The rearrangement joins TRBV4-1 to TRBJ2-2, with unresolved D. There are 13 residues in the CDR3. The V end was cut by 3 bases, the J end by 5 bases, with 7 bases between. Germline CDR1 reads MGHRA; CDR2 reads YSYEKL. In DNA, the CDR3 is TGCGCCAGCAGCCATCTGGGAACCGGGGAGCTGTTTTTT. Translated: CASSHLGTGELFF.

V usage is TRBV7-2 and J usage is TRBJ1-5; TRBD1 is a possible D gene (5 bases). Trimming took off 5 bases at V and 6 bases at J, with 14 bases between the two ends. Germline CDR1 is SGHTA and CDR2 is FQGNSA. The CDR3 is 14 amino acids. CDR3 region: CASSPFEGFQPQHF. The DNA of the CDR3 is TGTGCCAGCAGCCCGTTCGAGGGGTTTCAGCCCCAGCATTTT.

This clone was seen only a few times. J is TRBJ1-2 and V is TRBV15, with TRBD1 as a possible D gene (5 bases). With 0 bases removed from V and 7 bases from J, the gap between germline ends came to 18 bases. The CDR3 has 16 amino acids. The germline CDR1 and CDR2 sequences are LNHNV and YYDKDF (reference sequence). The CDR3 loop is CATSRDLAGTVFGYTF. Written as DNA, the CDR3 is TGTGCCACCAGCAGAGATCTGGCAGGGACCGTCTTTGGCTACACCTTC.

The rearrangement uses TRBV28 and TRBJ2-2; 9 bases agree with TRBD2. Germline lookup yields CDR1 MDHEN and CDR2 SYDVKM. The CDR3 is 13 residues long. CDR3 coding DNA: TGTGGCGGGGGGGTCCTAGAATCCGGGGAGCTGTTTTTT. It yields the protein CGGGVLESGELFF.

The chain carries TRBV10-2 and TRBJ1-3, with 9 nucleotides matching TRBD1. Germline CDR1 reads WSHSY; CDR2 reads SAAADI. Losses at the gene ends were 7 bases for V and 3 bases for J; bases not matched to a gene: 1. The CDR3 has 13 residues. The chain's CDR3 is CASMTGGGNTIYF. CDR3 in DNA: TGCGCCAGCATGACAGGGGGTGGAAACACCATATATTTT.

The chain employs TRBV6-2 or TRBV6-3 and TRBJ2-3, with D unresolved. The CDR3 consists of 15 residues. Trimming pared 2 bases from V and 0 bases from J, leaving 9 bases between. Looked up from germline, CDR1 is MNHEY and CDR2 is SVGEGT. CDR3 DNA: TGTGCCAGCAGTTACCGTGGCCGTAGCACAGATACGCAGTATTTT. This encodes CASSYRGRSTDTQYF.

The chain employs TRBV28 and TRBJ1-4, with D unclear. Per the germline V gene, CDR1 is MDHEN and CDR2 is SYDVKM. The length of the CDR3 is 11 residues. V lost 2 bases, J lost 7 bases, and 2 bases lay in between. The CDR3 loop reads CASSLIEKLFF. The DNA of the CDR3 is TGTGCCAGCAGTTTAATTGAAAAACTGTTTTTT.

V usage is TRBV28 and J usage is TRBJ2-1, with D possibly being TRBD2 (5 bases). V was trimmed by 4 bases and J by 0 bases, leaving 16 bases between them. This CDR3 has 17 amino acids. Germline V gene lookup returns CDR1 MDHEN and CDR2 SYDVKM. Written as DNA, the CDR3 is TGTGCCAGCAGTTCCTTCGACTATCGAAGCTCCTACAATGAGCAGTTCTTC. It yields the protein CASSSFDYRSSYNEQFF.

This clone was seen a few times. The CDR3 DNA follows: TGCAGTGCTAGTCTGATAGTTCGCTCGAGCGGTGAGCAGTTCTTC. Translated: CSASLIVRSSGEQFF. The chain joins TRBV20-1 to TRBJ2-1, with D tentatively TRBD2 (5 bases). This CDR3 spans 15 amino acids. The germline gives CDR1 DFQATT, CDR2 SNEGSKA (reference sequence). Trimming took off 3 bases at V and 9 bases at J, with 21 bases between the two ends.

The rearrangement joins TRBV12-3 or TRBV12-4 to TRBJ2-7; D possibly corresponds to TRBD2 (6 bases). CDR3 size: 13 residues. Trimming pared 6 bases from V and 0 bases from J, leaving 9 bases between. The CDR3 here is CASSGTYSYEQYF. The CDR3 DNA is TGTGCCAGCAGCGGGACTTACTCCTACGAGCAGTACTTC.

The gene calls are TRBV5-1 and TRBJ1-4; no clear D. CDR3 length: 15 amino acids. The V gene lost 0 bases and the J gene lost 6 bases, with 12 bases spanning the gap. Germline CDR1 and CDR2: SGHRS and YFSETQ. The CDR3 protein is CASSLEGGWHEKLFF. The CDR3 DNA reads TGCGCCAGCAGCTTGGAGGGAGGGTGGCATGAAAAACTGTTTTTT.

The V call is TRBV14, the J call TRBJ1-3; D may be TRBD1 (6 bases). V lost 1 base and J lost 0, with 13 bases in between. The CDR3 extends over 17 amino acids. Germline V gene lookup returns CDR1 SGHDN and CDR2 FVKESK. The chain's CDR3 is CASSQGGATVSGNTIYF. As DNA, the CDR3 is TGTGCCAGCAGCCAAGGGGGGGCCACAGTCTCTGGAAACACCATATATTTT.

The chain employs TRBV15 and TRBJ1-2; D call uncertain. This CDR3 comprises 16 residues. Germline V gene data show CDR1 as LNHNV and CDR2 as YYDKDF (reference sequence). Deletions cut 1 base from V and 6 bases from J, with 18 bases between. The CDR3: CATSRVKAAGPHGYTF. CDR3 DNA sequence: TGTGCCACCAGCAGAGTAAAGGCTGCAGGTCCCCATGGCTACACCTTC.

The chain couples TRBV5-4 to TRBJ2-3; D tentatively fits TRBD1 or TRBD2 (5 bases each). V lost 4 bases, J lost 2 bases, and 11 bases lay in between. This CDR3 is 14 amino acids long. Germline V gives CDR1 SGHNT, CDR2 YYREEE (reference sequence). The CDR3, as DNA: TGTGCCAGCAGCCCTGGGGGATACACAGATACGCAGTATTTT. Its translation: CASSPGGYTDTQYF.